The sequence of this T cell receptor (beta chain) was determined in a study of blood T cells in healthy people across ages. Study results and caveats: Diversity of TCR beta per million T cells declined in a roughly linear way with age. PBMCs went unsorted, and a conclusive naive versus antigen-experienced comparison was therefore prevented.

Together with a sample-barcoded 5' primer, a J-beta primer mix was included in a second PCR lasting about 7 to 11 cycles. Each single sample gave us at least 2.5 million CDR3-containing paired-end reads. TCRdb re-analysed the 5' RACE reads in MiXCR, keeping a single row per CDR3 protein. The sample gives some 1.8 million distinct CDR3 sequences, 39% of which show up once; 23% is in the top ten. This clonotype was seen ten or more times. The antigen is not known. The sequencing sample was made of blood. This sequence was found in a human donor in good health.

The CDR3 reads CASRSRGQQQETQYF. CDR3 sequence (DNA): TGTGCCAGCAGATCAAGGGGACAGCAACAAGAGACCCAGTACTTC. This rearrangement joins TRBV28 to TRBJ2-5, with 7 bases lining up with TRBD1. The CDR3 is 15 amino acids. J lost 2 bases, V lost 6 bases, and 9 bases had no gene match. Germline V lookup: CDR1 MDHEN, CDR2 SYDVKM.